The 8 T cell receptor beta chains below all came from one sample that was sequenced in a study of OX40 agonist ivuxolimab in advanced cancers. The method was immunoSEQ multiplex PCR; TCRdb's version includes in-frame clones alone and lacks a portion of them. The sample has some 74,000 clones; around 94% are singletons. This sample comprised CD4+ or CD8+ T cells sorted from blood, obtained in a trial of the OX40 agonist ivuxolimab. The receptors shown here come from an adult with an advanced solid tumor such as melanoma, head and neck, liver or kidney cancer.

The chain links TRBV6-5 to TRBJ2-3; maybe TRBD1 (5 bases). Trimming removed 7 bases from V and 1 base from J, with 12 bases in between. There are 14 residues in the CDR3. CDR1 and CDR2 (germline): MNHEY, SVGAGI. The CDR3 nucleotides are TGTGCCAGCACCCTAGGGGTCGGCACAGATACGCAGTATTTT. Its translation: CASTLGVGTDTQYF.

The chain employs TRBV6-5 and TRBJ1-1; 7 bases fit TRBD1. This CDR3 region has 13 residues. Per the germline V gene, CDR1 is MNHEY and CDR2 is SVGAGI. V shed 6 bases and J 1 base; nucleotides not matched to a gene: 2. The CDR3 DNA follows: TGTGCCAGCAGACGGACAGGGAACACTGAAGCTTTCTTT. It specifies CASRRTGNTEAFF.

V and J are TRBV11-2 and TRBJ2-7, with 9 bases identical to TRBD1. V was pared by 5 bases and J by 0 bases, with 2 bases of the junction left unmatched. CDR1 and CDR2 (germline): SGHAT, FQNNGV. The CDR3 length is 14 residues. The CDR3 spells CASSPTGGSYEQYF. CDR3 DNA: TGTGCCAGCAGCCCGACAGGGGGCTCCTACGAGCAGTACTTC.

Points on this clone: Its ends do not fully match the called genes, so a read error is possible. V and J are TRBV5-4 and TRBJ1-1; TRBD1 aligns across 7 bases. CDR1 SGHNT and CDR2 YYREEE come from the germline V gene (reference sequence). The CDR3 contains 16 residues. The CDR3 bases are TGTGCCAGCAGCCAAGGTCGGACAGGTTTGAATACTGAAGCTTTCTTT. It yields the protein CASSQGRTGLNTEAFF.

The J gene is TRBJ2-5, the V gene TRBV27; D is unresolved. The V end lost 6 bases, the J end lost 3 bases, and 14 bases lay between the germline ends. CDR1 is MNHEY, CDR2 SMNVEV, per germline (reference sequence). CDR3 length equals 14 residues. In DNA form, the CDR3 reads TGTGCCAGCAGAGTAACTGGGGTAAAAGAGACCCAGTACTTC. Translated: CASRVTGVKETQYF.

J is TRBJ2-1 and V is TRBV7-7; D gene uncertain. The CDR3 covers 14 residues. The germline V gene has CDR1 SSHAT and CDR2 FNYEAQ (reference sequence). V gave up 3 bases and J gave up 2 bases, with 8 bases separating them. CDR3 in DNA: TGTGCCAGCAGCTTGGGCGGAACCTACAATGAGCAGTTCTTC. It specifies CASSLGGTYNEQFF.

J is TRBJ2-1 and V is TRBV29-1; possibly TRBD2 for D (6 bases). Trimming removed 7 bases from V and 3 bases from J, with 10 bases in between. The length of the CDR3 is 12 residues. The germline gives CDR1 SQVTM, CDR2 ANQGSEA. CDR3 sequence: CSGGDGYNEQFF. The CDR3 DNA is TGCAGCGGGGGGGACGGCTACAATGAGCAGTTCTTC.

This sequence joins TRBV5-8 and TRBJ2-7; D remains ambiguous. V lost 0 bases, J lost 3 bases, and 1 base lay in between. Germline CDR1 is SGHTS and CDR2 is YDEGEE. The CDR3 consists of 11 residues. The CDR3 DNA reads TGTGCCAGCAGCTTGGGCTACGAGCAGTACTTC. Translating it yields CASSLGYEQYF. The variable domain in full, completed from reference TRBV5-8 and TRBJ2-7, reads EAGVTQSPTHLIKTRGQQATLRCSPISGHTSVYWYQQALGLGLQFLLWYDEGEERNRGNFPPRFSGRQFPNYSSELNVNALELEDSALYLCASSLGYEQYFGPGTRLTVT.